One sample yielded the 20 T cell receptor beta chains listed below, sequenced in a study of radiotherapy plus CTLA-4 blockade in lung cancer. Profiling relied on immunoSEQ multiplex PCR, and the TCRdb table lists in-frame clones only, not all of them. Of just over 60,000 clones in the sample, around three quarters are singletons; the top ten hold approximately 4%. The sample here was peripheral blood, taken from a patient treated with radiotherapy plus ipilimumab. Source of these receptors: a human donor with non-small cell lung cancer who had a complete response to radiotherapy plus ipilimumab.

A few counts support this clone. J is TRBJ1-2 and V is TRBV9; TRBD1 matches at 9 bases. Germline values: CDR1 SGDLS, CDR2 YYNGEE. The V gene end was trimmed by 4 bases and the J gene end by 3 bases; junction bases not matched to a gene: 7. The CDR3 runs to 15 residues. CDR3 amino acids: CASSRGTGSDYGYTF. CDR3 DNA sequence: TGTGCCAGCAGCAGGGGGACAGGGAGTGACTATGGCTACACCTTC.

The V and J genes are TRBV30 and TRBJ1-3; the D is unclear. Germline CDR1 reads GTSNPN; CDR2 reads SVGIG (reference sequence). V gave up 0 bases and J gave up 2 bases, with 11 bases separating them. The CDR3 has 15 amino acids. The CDR3 bases are TGTGCCTGGAGTGTGGCCGGATCAGCTGGAAACACCATATATTTT. Its protein is CAWSVAGSAGNTIYF. Looking up the rest from reference TRBV30 and TRBJ1-3 gives the full variable domain: SQTIHQWPATLVQPVGSPLSLECTVEGTSNPNLYWYRQAAGRGLQLLFYSVGIGQISSEVPQNLSASRPQDRQFILSSKKLLLSDSGFYLCAWSVAGSAGNTIYFGEGSWLTVV.

V is TRBV6-5 and J is TRBJ1-2, with TRBD1 matching over 8 bases. The CDR3 loop spans 14 amino acids. In germline, CDR1 is MNHEY, CDR2 SVGAGI. V trimming: 6 bases; J trimming: 2 bases; junction bases outside the gene matches: 5. Written as DNA, the CDR3 is TGTGCCAGCAGAATAACAGGGGGGAACTATGGCTACACCTTC. It translates to CASRITGGNYGYTF.

V usage is TRBV11-2 and J usage is TRBJ2-7; D not resolved. CDR1 SGHAT and CDR2 FQNNGV come from the germline V gene. V dropped 6 bases and J dropped 12 bases, with 24 bases sitting between them. CDR3 length: 14 residues. The CDR3 protein is CASSSSRHRKSLYV. The CDR3 DNA is TGTGCCAGCAGTTCTTCCCGTCACAGAAAAAGTCTGTACGTC.

The chain has TRBV28 and TRBJ2-7; no clear D gene. The CDR3 loop spans 14 amino acids. The V gene's germline CDR1 is MDHEN and CDR2 SYDVKM. The CDR3: CASSPRAETYERYV. The CDR3 nucleotides are TGTGCCAGCAGTCCTCGGGCCGAGACCTACGAGCGGTACGTC.

This clone occurred a few times. The chain uses TRBV19 and TRBJ1-6; D perhaps matches TRBD1 (6 bases). This CDR3 has 16 amino acids. CDR1 and CDR2 (germline): LNHDA, SQIVND (reference sequence). Trimming shortened V by 3 bases and J by 6 bases, and 15 bases separated the two germline ends. CDR3: CASSIGGARANSPLHF. The CDR3 DNA follows: TGTGCCAGTAGTATTGGGGGGGCAAGAGCTAATTCACCCCTCCACTTT.

This chain uses TRBV2 with TRBJ1-1; D remains ambiguous. The CDR3 runs to 13 residues. With 7 bases removed from V and 0 bases from J, the gap between germline ends came to 9 bases. Germline V lookup: CDR1 SNHLY, CDR2 FYNNEI. This CDR3 is CASTTIMNTEAFF. In nucleotides, the CDR3 is TGTGCCAGCACAACCATCATGAACACTGAAGCTTTCTTT. Together with reference TRBV2 and TRBJ1-1, the CDR3 gives the full variable domain: EPEVTQTPSHQVTQMGQEVILRCVPISNHLYFYWYRQILGQKVEFLVSFYNNEISEKSEIFDDQFSVERPDGSNFTLKIRSTKLEDSAMYFCASTTIMNTEAFFGQGTRLTVV.

The chain is built from TRBV6-5 and TRBJ2-5, with TRBD1 matching 7 bases. J gave up 3 bases and V 8 bases, and 9 bases lay outside the gene matches. The CDR3 sequence is 14 residues long. Germline CDR1 reads MNHEY; CDR2 reads SVGAGI. In DNA form, the CDR3 reads TGTGCCAGCCGAACGTCAGGGGGTGAAGAGACCCAGTACTTC. Encoded protein: CASRTSGGEETQYF.

The CDR3 loop is CASSIVGIDSPLHF. CDR3 DNA: TGTGCCAGTAGTATAGTAGGGATCGACTCACCCCTCCACTTT. The V gene is TRBV19, the J gene TRBJ1-6; D not certain. CDR3 size: 14 residues. V was cut by 1 base and J by 10 bases, with 11 bases left in between. Germline V gene sequence: CDR1 LNHDA, CDR2 SQIVND (reference sequence). Full variable domain (remainder filled in from reference TRBV19 and TRBJ1-6): DGGITQSPKYLFRKEGQNVTLSCEQNLNHDAMYWYRQDPGQGLRLIYYSQIVNDFQKGDIAEGYSVSREKKESFPLTVTSAQKNPTAFYLCASSIVGIDSPLHFGNGTRLTVT.

This sequence joins TRBV18 and TRBJ2-7; D tentatively reads TRBD1 or TRBD2 (5 bases each). This CDR3 contains 13 residues. The V gene lost 6 bases and the J gene lost 0 bases, with 9 bases spanning the gap. The germline V gene has CDR1 KGHSH and CDR2 LQKENI. CDR3 coding DNA: TGTGCCAGCTCCCGGGGCACCTCCTACGAGCAGTACTTC. This gives the protein CASSRGTSYEQYF.

V gene TRBV30 combines with J gene TRBJ1-1; D is unclear. The V end lost 5 bases, the J end lost 6 bases, and 10 bases lay between the germline ends. Germline CDR1 is GTSNPN and CDR2 is SVGIG (reference sequence). The CDR3 sequence is 11 residues long. The CDR3 bases are TGTGCCTGGGACTCAGGCGCTGAAGCTTTCTTT. Its translation: CAWDSGAEAFF. Using reference TRBV30 and TRBJ1-1 for the parts outside the CDR3, the full variable domain is SQTIHQWPATLVQPVGSPLSLECTVEGTSNPNLYWYRQAAGRGLQLLFYSVGIGQISSEVPQNLSASRPQDRQFILSSKKLLLSDSGFYLCAWDSGAEAFFGQGTRLTVV.

The chain joins TRBV19 to TRBJ1-2, with a tentative D call TRBD1 (6 bases). Trimming took 3 bases from V and 1 from J, leaving 18 bases between them. The CDR3 loop spans 17 amino acids. Germline V gene sequence: CDR1 LNHDA, CDR2 SQIVND (reference sequence). In DNA form, the CDR3 reads TGTGCCAGTAGTATGTGGGGCAGGGGTCCGCTTAACTATGGCTACACCTTC. Amino acids: CASSMWGRGPLNYGYTF. Combining the CDR3 with reference TRBV19 and TRBJ1-2 gives the whole variable domain DGGITQSPKYLFRKEGQNVTLSCEQNLNHDAMYWYRQDPGQGLRLIYYSQIVNDFQKGDIAEGYSVSREKKESFPLTVTSAQKNPTAFYLCASSMWGRGPLNYGYTFGSGTRLTVV.

The J gene is TRBJ2-1, the V gene TRBV7-6; D call uncertain. The CDR3 has 14 residues. The germline gives CDR1 SGHVS, CDR2 FNYEAQ. Trimming took 5 bases from V and 7 from J, leaving 15 bases between them. CDR3 in DNA: TGTGCCAGCAGCGCCTTAGACATAGTTAATGAGCAGTTCTTC. Protein sequence: CASSALDIVNEQFF.

The chain carries TRBV29-1 and TRBJ1-2; a weak D match, TRBD1 (6 bases). Germline CDR1 and CDR2: SQVTM and ANQGSEA. The V end was cut by 8 bases, the J end by 4 bases, with 14 bases between. This CDR3 is 12 amino acids long. This CDR3 reads CSSRGIGYGYTF. CDR3 sequence (DNA): TGCAGCTCGAGGGGGATCGGCTATGGCTACACCTTC. Supplemented by reference TRBV29-1 and TRBJ1-2, the full variable domain reads SAVISQKPSRDICQRGTSLTIQCQVDSQVTMMFWYRQQPGQSLTLIATANQGSEATYESGFVIDKFPISRPNLTFSTLTVSNMSPEDSSIYLCSSRGIGYGYTFGSGTRLTVV.

The chain links TRBV4-1 to TRBJ2-5; 12 positions agree with TRBD1. With V trimmed by 4 bases and J by 4 bases, 10 bases remained unmatched. The germline V gene has CDR1 MGHRA and CDR2 YSYEKL. CDR3 length equals 17 residues. The CDR3 is CASSPEGGQGAGETQYF. The CDR3 bases are TGCGCCAGCAGCCCCGAAGGGGGACAGGGGGCAGGAGAGACCCAGTACTTC.

V gene TRBV1 combines with J gene TRBJ2-7. TRBV1 is assigned pseudogene status. CDR3 length: 13 residues. CDR3 protein: CTSTELGLGEQYF. The DNA of the CDR3 is TGCACCAGCACCGAGTTAGGCCTCGGCGAGCAGTACTTC.

This clone was seen only once. This chain connects TRBV11-3 to TRBJ1-3; D unclear. Trimming took off 2 bases at V and 2 bases at J, with 10 bases between the two ends. Per germline, CDR1 SGHNT and CDR2 YENEEA. The CDR3 contains 15 residues. CDR3 region: CASSLRAAAGNTIYF. CDR3 bases: TGTGCCAGCAGCTTAAGGGCAGCCGCTGGAAACACCATATATTTT. Full variable domain (remainder filled in from reference TRBV11-3 and TRBJ1-3): EAGVVQSPRYKIIEKKQPVAFWCNPISGHNTLYWYLQNLGQGPELLIRYENEEAVDDSQLPKDRFSAERLKGVDSTLKIQPAELGDSAVYLCASSLRAAAGNTIYFGEGSWLTVV.

The chain recombines TRBV29-1 with TRBJ1-4, with 8 bases identical to TRBD1. After removal of 0 bases from V and 10 bases from J, the junction contained 4 bases not matched to a gene. The CDR3 sequence is 13 residues long. The V gene's germline CDR1 is SQVTM and CDR2 ANQGSEA. The CDR3 loop reads CSVEDPTGVKLFF. CDR3 DNA sequence: TGCAGCGTTGAAGACCCGACAGGGGTAAAACTGTTTTTT. Full variable domain (outside the CDR3, taken from reference TRBV29-1 and TRBJ1-4): SAVISQKPSRDICQRGTSLTIQCQVDSQVTMMFWYRQQPGQSLTLIATANQGSEATYESGFVIDKFPISRPNLTFSTLTVSNMSPEDSSIYLCSVEDPTGVKLFFGSGTQLSVL.

This clone has just a few counts. The chain links TRBV4-3 to TRBJ2-1; 10 bases fit TRBD2. CDR1 and CDR2 from the germline V gene are LGHNA and YSLEER. J gave up 6 bases and V 0 bases, and 8 bases lay outside the gene matches. CDR3 size: 17 residues. The CDR3 region is CASSQDLPSGRRNEQFF. DNA for the CDR3: TGCGCCAGCAGCCAAGATCTTCCTAGCGGGAGACGCAATGAGCAGTTCTTC.

With respect to this clone: This sample also contains other DNA sequences that code for the same CDR3. The chain has TRBV30 and TRBJ2-2; TRBD2 might be the D (7 bases). Germline lookup yields CDR1 GTSNPN and CDR2 SVGIG (reference sequence). V lost 5 bases and J 2 bases, leaving 12 bases between the germline ends. This CDR3 is 14 amino acids long. The CDR3 sequence is CAWRGGGNTGELFF. CDR3 nucleotides: TGTGCCTGGCGGGGCGGGGGCAACACCGGGGAGCTGTTTTTT. The full variable domain, in which reference TRBV30 and TRBJ2-2 provide the parts outside the CDR3, is SQTIHQWPATLVQPVGSPLSLECTVEGTSNPNLYWYRQAAGRGLQLLFYSVGIGQISSEVPQNLSASRPQDRQFILSSKKLLLSDSGFYLCAWRGGGNTGELFFGEGSRLTVL.